This TCR beta chain was identified during a study of blood T cell repertoires in COVID-19. Whole-study context: COVID-19 samples collected from the United States, Italy and Spain covered acute and convalescent phases.

This clone is a singleton in its sample. V was shortened by 11 bases and J by 4 bases, with 15 bases between the two germline ends. Germline CDR1 reads SGHNT; CDR2 reads YENEEA. The CDR3 is 13 residues long. Assay: immunoSEQ multiplex PCR; the TCRdb copy retains only in-frame clones and omits some. The table records 130,000 to 150,000 clones, approximately 80% of them present only once. The chain joins TRBV11-3 to TRBJ2-1; possible D gene TRBD1, 6 bases. This TCR was recovered from a man between 60 and 75 years old with active or convalescent COVID-19. What was sequenced was peripheral blood. CDR3 sequence: CASQDRLYNEQFF. The CDR3 DNA is TGTGCCTCCCAGGACAGACTGTACAATGAGCAGTTCTTC. The entire variable domain, with the rest obtained from reference TRBV11-3 and TRBJ2-1, is as follows: EAGVVQSPRYKIIEKKQPVAFWCNPISGHNTLYWYLQNLGQGPELLIRYENEEAVDDSQLPKDRFSAERLKGVDSTLKIQPAELGDSAVYLCASQDRLYNEQFFGPGTRLTVL.